A selection of T cell receptor beta chains follows, all from one sample in a study of blood T cells in healthy people across ages. TCRdb used MiXCR to reprocess the 5' RACE reads, holding one entry per CDR3 protein. The sample includes around 1.7 million distinct CDR3 sequences, 28% of them seen just once. What was sequenced was blood. Receptors originate from a young woman in good health. Each CDR3 is given with its conserved first and last residue. Fields, in order: clone size, J gene, D gene, V gene, CDR3 protein, CDR3 DNA. D genes are given only for firm matches. Not every row has a clone size; where given, it reads once, few, many or a size class.

clone size: few
J gene: TRBJ2-3
D gene: NA
V gene: TRBV7-6
CDR3 protein: CASSLATGDMQYF
CDR3 DNA: TGTGCCAGCAGTCTGGCCACTGGGGATATGCAGTATTTT

clone size: many
J gene: TRBJ2-1
D gene: NA
V gene: TRBV20-1
CDR3 protein: CSARGGYTGWDEQFF
CDR3 DNA: TGCAGTGCTAGAGGGGGTTATACCGGGTGGGATGAGCAGTTCTTC

clone size: NA
J gene: TRBJ1-1
D gene: NA
V gene: TRBV28
CDR3 protein: CASTYPYRHTEAFF
CDR3 DNA: TGTGCCAGCACCTATCCGTACCGACACACTGAAGCTTTCTTT

clone size: NA
J gene: TRBJ2-5
D gene: NA
V gene: TRBV7-2
CDR3 protein: CASSFLGIETQYF
CDR3 DNA: TGTGCCAGCAGCTTTTTAGGGATAGAGACCCAGTACTTC

clone size: many
J gene: TRBJ2-7
D gene: TRBD2
V gene: TRBV29-1
CDR3 protein: CSVGTSVDEQYF
CDR3 DNA: TGCAGCGTCGGGACTAGTGTCGACGAGCAGTACTTC

clone size: NA
J gene: TRBJ2-1
D gene: NA
V gene: TRBV3-1
CDR3 protein: CASSQGRQQFF
CDR3 DNA: TGTGCCAGCAGCCAAGGTCGGCAGCAGTTCTTC

clone size: many
J gene: TRBJ2-5
D gene: NA
V gene: TRBV12-3/TRBV12-4
CDR3 protein: CASSQTSSETQYF
CDR3 DNA: TGTGCCAGCAGTCAGACTAGTTCAGAGACCCAGTACTTC

clone size: NA
J gene: TRBJ2-1
D gene: NA
V gene: TRBV24-1
CDR3 protein: CATSDSTGLDEQFF
CDR3 DNA: TGTGCCACCAGTGATTCTACAGGTTTGGATGAGCAGTTCTTC

clone size: many
J gene: TRBJ2-3
D gene: NA
V gene: TRBV6-5
CDR3 protein: CASSYRGSDTQYF
CDR3 DNA: TGTGCCAGCAGTTACAGGGGGTCAGATACGCAGTATTTT

clone size: NA
J gene: TRBJ1-2
D gene: TRBD1
V gene: TRBV18
CDR3 protein: CASSPRTGDLYGYTF
CDR3 DNA: TGTGCCAGCTCACCCCGGACAGGGGACCTCTATGGCTACACCTTC

clone size: few
J gene: TRBJ2-3
D gene: TRBD2
V gene: TRBV4-3
CDR3 protein: CASSTGNSGRDTQYF
CDR3 DNA: TGCGCCAGCAGCACCGGCAATAGCGGGAGGGATACGCAGTATTTT

clone size: many
J gene: TRBJ2-3
D gene: TRBD2
V gene: TRBV12-5
CDR3 protein: CASGLTTSGGTDTQYF
CDR3 DNA: TGTGCTAGTGGTTTGACTACTAGCGGGGGAACAGATACGCAGTATTTT

clone size: few
J gene: TRBJ1-2
D gene: NA
V gene: TRBV20-1
CDR3 protein: CSARRGGYGYTF
CDR3 DNA: TGCAGTGCTCGGAGGGGGGGTTATGGCTACACCTTC

clone size: NA
J gene: TRBJ2-1
D gene: NA
V gene: TRBV7-2
CDR3 protein: CASSPDLLEETQFF
CDR3 DNA: TGTGCCAGCAGCCCGGACTTACTAGAGGAGACCCAGTTCTTC

clone size: NA
J gene: TRBJ2-7
D gene: NA
V gene: TRBV5-6
CDR3 protein: CASSFDVRRFFSEQYF
CDR3 DNA: TGTGCCAGCAGCTTCGATGTTAGGCGGTTCTTTTCCGAGCAGTACTTC

clone size: NA
J gene: TRBJ2-7
D gene: NA
V gene: TRBV5-1
CDR3 protein: CASSLEADSYERYF
CDR3 DNA: TGCGCCAGCAGCTTGGAAGCGGATTCCTACGAGCGGTACTTC

clone size: many
J gene: TRBJ2-1
D gene: NA
V gene: TRBV30
CDR3 protein: CAWSPWTPGGEQFF
CDR3 DNA: TGTGCCTGGAGTCCATGGACTCCTGGGGGTGAGCAGTTCTTC

clone size: few
J gene: TRBJ2-6
D gene: NA
V gene: TRBV19
CDR3 protein: CASSIEAAGANVLTF
CDR3 DNA: TGTGCCAGTAGTATAGAGGCCGCTGGGGCCAACGTCCTGACTTTC

clone size: NA
J gene: TRBJ2-7
D gene: NA
V gene: TRBV7-9
CDR3 protein: CASSPSGGSGYEQYF
CDR3 DNA: TGTGCCAGCAGCCCAAGTGGGGGGTCGGGCTACGAGCAGTACTTC